The 14 T cell receptor beta chains reported below all come from one sample, sequenced in a study of shared clonotypes between healthy human individuals. TCRdb's copy holds only in-frame clones and misses some; the assay was immunoSEQ multiplex PCR. The sample holds about 490,000 clones, roughly 85% seen once. Sequenced material: PBMCs. These receptors all come from a woman in her forties in good health. Some clones in this sample may be carry-over from other donors' samples.

The chain joins TRBV19 to TRBJ2-3; the D gene is possibly TRBD2 (6 bases). Trimming took 9 bases from V and 6 from J, leaving 22 bases between them. The CDR3 spans 15 residues. Germline assignment: CDR1 LNHDA and CDR2 SQIVND (reference sequence). This CDR3 is CASRGTEGRGDTQYF. CDR3 sequence (DNA): TGTGCCAGCAGAGGCACGGAGGGACGAGGGGATACGCAGTATTTT.

V gene TRBV6-1 combines with J gene TRBJ2-5; D gene uncertain. Germline loops: CDR1 MNHNS, CDR2 SASEGT. The CDR3 has 13 amino acids. The V and J ends lost 5 bases and 4 bases respectively, with 11 bases between them. Written as DNA, the CDR3 is TGTGCCAGCAGTATAATGGCCGGAGAGACCCAGTACTTC. Translating gives CASSIMAGETQYF.

The chain couples TRBV6-1 to TRBJ1-5, with a possible D match to TRBD1 (6 bases). CDR1 and CDR2 from the germline V gene are MNHNS and SASEGT. This CDR3 region has 14 residues. The V end lost 7 bases, the J end lost 6 bases, and 16 bases lay between the germline ends. DNA of the CDR3: TGTGCCAGCAATATGGAGAGGGGGGGTCAGCCCCAGCATTTT. It yields the protein CASNMERGGQPQHF.

Comments on this clone: This probably arose from a read error, given a far larger clone one base away. The CDR3 sequence: CASSPIPTGGYCYTF. In nucleotides, the CDR3 is TGTGCCAGCAGCCCGATCCCGACAGGGGGCTATTGCTACACCTTC. This sequence joins TRBV5-6 and TRBJ1-2, with 10 positions matching TRBD1. The CDR3 has 15 residues. The germline V gene has CDR1 SGHDT and CDR2 YYEEEE.

The chain couples TRBV30 to TRBJ1-1; D unresolved. V was trimmed by 0 bases and J by 0 bases, leaving 8 bases between them. The CDR3 is 14 residues long. CDR1 is GTSNPN and CDR2 is SVGIG in the germline V gene (reference sequence). The CDR3 DNA sequence: TGTGCCTGGAGTGTACCACTTTTGAACACTGAAGCTTTCTTT. Translating it yields CAWSVPLLNTEAFF.

The V gene is TRBV9, the J gene TRBJ2-7; either TRBD1 or TRBD2 may fit D (6 bases each). With 4 bases removed from V and 4 bases from J, the gap between germline ends came to 15 bases. From germline, CDR1 is SGDLS and CDR2 YYNGEE. There are 14 residues in the CDR3. The CDR3 DNA reads as TGTGCCAGCAGCTTAGGGGGGTCGGTATACGAGCAGTACTTC. Encoded protein: CASSLGGSVYEQYF.

The V call is TRBV6-5, the J call TRBJ1-6; 7 bases agree with TRBD1. This CDR3 has 15 residues. V shed 5 bases and J 7 bases; nucleotides not matched to a gene: 8. CDR1 is MNHEY, CDR2 SVGAGI, per germline. CDR3 DNA: TGTGCCAGCAGTATAACAGGGGAAGGGAATTCACCCCTCCACTTT. This codes for CASSITGEGNSPLHF.

This chain links TRBV18 with TRBJ2-1; D remains unclear. Germline loops: CDR1 KGHSH, CDR2 LQKENI. Trimming took off 6 bases at V and 7 bases at J, with 10 bases between the two ends. This CDR3 region has 12 residues. CDR3 residues: CASSLGGNEQFF. CDR3 bases: TGTGCCAGCTCCCTTGGTGGGAATGAGCAGTTCTTC.

This clone was observed many times. CDR3 bases: TGTGCCAGCAGTGAAATGCTAGCGGGAGGGAAGACAGATACGCAGTATTTT. Residues: CASSEMLAGGKTDTQYF. The V gene is TRBV6-1, the J gene TRBJ2-3; 12 bases are shared with TRBD2. The CDR3 extends over 17 amino acids. V lost 2 bases and J lost 3; bases outside the gene matches: 6. CDR1 and CDR2 from the germline V gene are MNHNS and SASEGT.

This sequence joins TRBV10-3 and TRBJ2-5, with 7 bases fitting TRBD2. With V trimmed by 6 bases and J by 4 bases, 11 bases remained unmatched. Germline CDR1 and CDR2: ENHRY and SYGVKD. The CDR3 runs 15 residues. The CDR3 region is CAISLGLRPRETQYF. The CDR3, as DNA: TGTGCCATCAGCTTGGGACTACGCCCTCGAGAGACCCAGTACTTC.

The genes are TRBV7-9 and TRBJ2-1; 7 nucleotides align to TRBD2. This CDR3 comprises 16 residues. Germline-derived CDR1 and CDR2 are SEHNR and FQNEAQ (reference sequence). Trimming took 5 bases from V and 2 from J; bases not matched to a gene: 9. In nucleotides, the CDR3 is TGTGCCAGCAGCACAACTAGCGTCCGGCCCTACAATGAGCAGTTCTTC. This codes for CASSTTSVRPYNEQFF. Variable domain in full (rest from reference TRBV7-9 and TRBJ2-1): DTGVSQNPRHKITKRGQNVTFRCDPISEHNRLYWYRQTLGQGPEFLTYFQNEAQLEKSRLLSDRFSAERPKGSFSTLEIQRTEQGDSAMYLCASSTTSVRPYNEQFFGPGTRLTVL.

This clone occurred a few times. The chain recombines TRBV19 with TRBJ1-1; D is unresolved. Germline CDR1 and CDR2: LNHDA and SQIVND (reference sequence). V lost 3 bases to trimming and J lost 11 bases, with 10 bases between them. The CDR3 sequence is 11 residues long. CDR3 in amino acids: CASSMGSSAFF. CDR3 sequence (DNA): TGTGCCAGTAGTATGGGGTCCTCGGCTTTCTTT.

Only one count was recorded for this clone. The chain recombines TRBV7-6 with TRBJ1-1, with TRBD1 as a possible D gene (5 bases). The V gene lost 0 bases and the J gene lost 11 bases, with 13 bases spanning the gap. The CDR3 sequence is 13 residues long. Germline V gene sequence: CDR1 SGHVS, CDR2 FNYEAQ. The CDR3 DNA reads as TGTGCCAGCAGCTTAGCGCTGCAGGGTCGCGCTTTCTTT. Translated: CASSLALQGRAFF.

The rearrangement uses TRBV5-4 and TRBJ2-7, with D maybe TRBD1 (6 bases). Trimming left V 0 bases short and J 2 bases short, with 12 bases between. The V gene's germline CDR1 is SGHNT and CDR2 YYREEE (reference sequence). There are 15 residues in the CDR3. CDR3 coding DNA: TGTGCCAGCAGCTTGGGACAGGTGTCCGCCTACGAGCAGTACTTC. Translation gives CASSLGQVSAYEQYF. The whole variable domain, filled in from reference TRBV5-4 and TRBJ2-7, reads ETGVTQSPTHLIKTRGQQVTLRCSSQSGHNTVSWYQQALGQGPQFIFQYYREEENGRGNFPPRFSGLQFPNYSSELNVNALELDDSALYLCASSLGQVSAYEQYFGPGTRLTVT.